The rows below give T cell receptor beta chains drawn from one sample of a study of cytomegalovirus exposure and HLA in healthy donors. TCRdb keeps only in-frame clones here, not all; method: immunoSEQ multiplex PCR. The table shows 130,000 or so clones, with 65% to 80% occurring only once. Sequenced sample: PBMCs. Every receptor here comes from a woman under 30 in good health and CMV-seronegative. CDR3s include the opening cysteine and the closing phenylalanine or tryptophan.

v_call	j_call	cdr3_aa
TRBV4-1	TRBJ2-1	CASSPRTPSGSRNEQFF
TRBV5-6	.	CASSLARTSGTYEQYF
TRBV14	TRBJ2-7	CASSPGGAQGVYEQYF
TRBV18	TRBJ2-1	CASSRTALNNEQFF
TRBV29-1	TRBJ1-1	CSVLTGINTEAFF
TRBV30	TRBJ1-5	CAWNRGNDQPQHF
TRBV11-2	TRBJ2-5	CASAWTSGSTQYF
TRBV5-4	TRBJ1-2	CASSLDLEGAGNYGYTF
TRBV7-9	TRBJ1-2	CASSPREGGYTF
TRBV5-8	TRBJ2-7	CASSDYVGTPF
TRBV5-1	TRBJ2-2	CASSAGAVNTGELFF
TRBV30	TRBJ1-2	CAWSDGGSQYGYTF
TRBV19	TRBJ1-1	CASGDSYIEAFF
TRBV30	TRBJ2-1	CAWGSGANYNEQFF
TRBV5-1	TRBJ1-2	CASSFWTDNYGYTF
TRBV6-5	TRBJ1-2	CASSPQRQGGRGYTF
TRBV5-5	TRBJ2-5	CASSFAAGAETQYF
TRBV2	TRBJ2-6	CASSGGQGSPGANVLTF
TRBV5-1	TRBJ2-2	CASSSGGDITGELFF
TRBV13	TRBJ2-1	CASSLASGGLISYNEQFF
TRBV9	TRBJ2-5	CASSVAGTGVRETQYF
TRBV6-5	TRBJ2-7	CASSRGGVIYEQYF
TRBV19	TRBJ2-7	CASSMATGSVHEQYF
TRBV11-2	TRBJ1-1	CASSLNPGTANTEAFF
TRBV4-1	TRBJ1-4	CASSPSGEKLFF
TRBV7-8	TRBJ1-1	CASSHRQGLTEAFF
TRBV2	TRBJ2-5	CASNQEVTQYF
TRBV19	TRBJ1-1	CASKVQGPNTEAFF
TRBV25-1	.	CASTYMDYEQYF
TRBV15	TRBJ2-5	CATSRDRTQETQYF
TRBV27	TRBJ1-2	CASSFSQQGGIYGYTF
TRBV7-9	TRBJ1-2	CATSGGADYGYTF
TRBV6-5	TRBJ2-7	CASRGLATYEQYF
TRBV5-6	TRBJ2-7	CASSLGAGGSYEQYF
TRBV14	TRBJ1-2	CARTEVENGYTF
TRBV29-1	TRBJ2-7	CSVAGLYDYEQYF
TRBV10-3	TRBJ2-1	CASGTSGANNEQFF
TRBV7-2	TRBJ2-7	CASSLVQGAFYEQYF
TRBV27	TRBJ2-5	CASSSSGETQYF
TRBV10-2	TRBJ2-6	CASSESSSGYGSGANVLTF
TRBV5-1	TRBJ2-3	CASSQGEDTQYF
TRBV19	TRBJ1-4	CASSIRREEKLFF
TRBV5-1	TRBJ1-1	CASRAQGGTEAFF
TRBV6-1	TRBJ1-3	CASYGGTGNTIYF
TRBV9	TRBJ1-1	CASSARQGNTEAFF
TRBV4-1	TRBJ2-5	CASSQVGGTGQYF
TRBV19	TRBJ1-1	CASSTNRGTEAFF
TRBV5-1	TRBJ1-6	CASSTGTGGGSPLHF
TRBV19	TRBJ2-2	CASSFRDRNTGELFF
TRBV2	TRBJ2-1	CASKRDRLDNEQFF